This T cell receptor beta chain emerged from a study of regulatory and conventional T cells in RAG deficiency. General study points: Shorter CDR3s in all patient subsets; >80% Treg-Tconv overlap in Omenn.

Profiled with immunoSEQ multiplex PCR; TCRdb holds only in-frame clones, not every one. This sample carries roughly 34,000 clones, 76% of them seen once, and the ten largest clones take about 3.4%. V lost 4 bases to trimming and J lost 3 bases, with 13 bases between them. This CDR3 has 15 residues. From germline, CDR1 is LNHDA and CDR2 SQIVND (reference sequence). Conventional CD4+ T cells were sorted from blood as CD25-low CD127-high cells. A remark on this clone: The antigen remains undetermined.

The sample was also linked to a second study, of regulatory T cells. As reported in that work: Amplification used 52 TRBV primers and 13 TRBJ primers.

The chain has TRBV19 and TRBJ1-5; D is unresolved. Source material: CD4+ effector T cells sorted from blood. The receptor was isolated from a human donor in good health. The CDR3 reads CASSTQAHPNQPQHF. CDR3 nucleotide sequence: TGTGCCAGTAGTACTCAGGCCCATCCCAATCAGCCCCAGCATTTT.